This T cell receptor beta chain comes out of a study of blood T cell repertoires in COVID-19. Whole-study context: From the United States, Italy and Spain came samples of acute and convalescent COVID-19. Sources were T cells, B-cell-depleted T cells, or PBMCs; the material itself was cDNA or gDNA.

Authors' data handling: Nucleated cell counts were estimated from reference gene primer amplification. Some clones are missing from TCRdb's copy, which holds only in-frame ones; the method was immunoSEQ multiplex PCR. That table furnishes V, J and clone size, whereas the DNA furnished D and trimming. The sample carries under 150,000 clones, roughly 80% recorded once. Recovered participants had two consecutive negative NP/OP PCR tests, healthcare professional clearance, or symptom resolution. This TCR was sampled from a middle-aged woman who had recovered from COVID-19. Sequenced material: PBMCs or T cells enriched from blood (not recorded which).

In DNA form, the CDR3 reads TGTGCCAGCAGTGAGACTAGCGCGCTAGTAGTAGCCAAAAACATTCAGTACTTC. This codes for CASSETSALVVAKNIQYF. This sequence joins TRBV6-1 and TRBJ2-4; TRBD2 agrees at 8 bases. This CDR3 comprises 18 residues. Germline V gene lookup returns CDR1 MNHNS and CDR2 SASEGT. After removal of 3 bases from V and 0 bases from J, the junction contained 10 bases not matched to a gene.